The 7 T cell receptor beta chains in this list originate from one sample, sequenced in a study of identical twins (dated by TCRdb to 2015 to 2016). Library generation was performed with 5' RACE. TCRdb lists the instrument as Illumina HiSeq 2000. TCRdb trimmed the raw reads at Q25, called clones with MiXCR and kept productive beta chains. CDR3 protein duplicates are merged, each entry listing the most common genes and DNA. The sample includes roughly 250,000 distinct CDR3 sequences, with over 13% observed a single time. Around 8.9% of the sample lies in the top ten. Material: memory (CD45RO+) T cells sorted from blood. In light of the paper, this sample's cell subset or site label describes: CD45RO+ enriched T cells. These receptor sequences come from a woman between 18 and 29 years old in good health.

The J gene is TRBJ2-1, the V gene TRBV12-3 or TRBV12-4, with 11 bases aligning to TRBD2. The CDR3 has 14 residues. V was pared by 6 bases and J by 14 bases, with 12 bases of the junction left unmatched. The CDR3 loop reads CASRDTSGRLRKFF. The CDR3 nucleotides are TGTGCCAGCAGAGACACTAGCGGGAGATTGAGGAAGTTCTTC.

Here the CDR3 reads CSARQGALTDTQYF. Written as DNA, the CDR3 is TGCAGTGCTAGACAGGGGGCTCTCACAGATACGCAGTATTTT. This chain links TRBV20-1 with TRBJ2-3; 8 nucleotides line up with TRBD1. Trimming cost V 2 bases and J 2 bases; bases outside gene matches: 3. Germline values: CDR1 DFQATT, CDR2 SNEGSKA (reference sequence). The CDR3 is 14 residues long.

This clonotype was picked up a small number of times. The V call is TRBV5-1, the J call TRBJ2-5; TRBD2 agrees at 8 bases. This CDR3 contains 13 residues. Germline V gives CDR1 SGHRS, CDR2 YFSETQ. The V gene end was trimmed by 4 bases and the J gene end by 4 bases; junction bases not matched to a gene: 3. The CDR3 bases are TGCGCCAGCAGCGTTAGCGGGGTAGAGACCCAGTACTTC. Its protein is CASSVSGVETQYF.

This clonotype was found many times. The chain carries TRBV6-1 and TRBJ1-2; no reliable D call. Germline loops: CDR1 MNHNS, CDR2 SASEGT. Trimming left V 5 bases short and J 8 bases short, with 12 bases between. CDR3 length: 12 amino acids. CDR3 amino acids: CASSMYLKGYTF. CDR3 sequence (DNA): TGTGCCAGCAGTATGTATTTGAAAGGCTACACCTTC.

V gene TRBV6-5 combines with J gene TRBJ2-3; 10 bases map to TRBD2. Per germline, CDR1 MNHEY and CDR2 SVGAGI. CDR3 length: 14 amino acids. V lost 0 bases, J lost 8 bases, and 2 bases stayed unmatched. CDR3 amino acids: CASSYSPSGSTQYF. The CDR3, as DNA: TGTGCCAGCAGTTACTCCCCTAGCGGGAGTACGCAGTATTTT.

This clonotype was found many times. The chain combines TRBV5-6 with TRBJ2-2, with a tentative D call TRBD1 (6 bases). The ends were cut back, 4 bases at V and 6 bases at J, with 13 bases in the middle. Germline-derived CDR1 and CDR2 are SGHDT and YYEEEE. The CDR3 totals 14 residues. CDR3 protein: CASSRDRTSGELFF. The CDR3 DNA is TGTGCCAGCAGCCGTGACAGGACCTCCGGGGAGCTGTTTTTT. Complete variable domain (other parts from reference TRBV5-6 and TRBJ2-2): DAGVTQSPTHLIKTRGQQVTLRCSPKSGHDTVSWYQQALGQGPQFIFQYYEEEERQRGNFPDRFSGHQFPNYSSELNVNALLLGDSALYLCASSRDRTSGELFFGEGSRLTVL.

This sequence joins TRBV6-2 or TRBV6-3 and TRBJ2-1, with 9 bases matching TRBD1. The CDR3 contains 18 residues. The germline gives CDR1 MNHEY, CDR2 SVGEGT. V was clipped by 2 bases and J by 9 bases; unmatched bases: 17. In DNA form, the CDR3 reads TGTGCCAGCAGTTACAATAAGGATAAGGGACAGGGTTGGAGTGAGCAGTTCTTC. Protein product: CASSYNKDKGQGWSEQFF.